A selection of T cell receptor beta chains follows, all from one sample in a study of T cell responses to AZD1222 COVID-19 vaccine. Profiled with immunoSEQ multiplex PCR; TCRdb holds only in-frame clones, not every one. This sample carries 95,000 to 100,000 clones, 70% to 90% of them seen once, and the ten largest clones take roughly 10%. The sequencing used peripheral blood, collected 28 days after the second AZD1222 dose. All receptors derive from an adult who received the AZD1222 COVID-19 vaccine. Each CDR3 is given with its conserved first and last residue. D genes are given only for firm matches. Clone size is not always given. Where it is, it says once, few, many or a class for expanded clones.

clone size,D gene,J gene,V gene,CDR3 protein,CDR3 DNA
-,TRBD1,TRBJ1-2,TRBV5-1,CASSLGGPGQGRFYGYTF,TGCGCCAGCAGCTTGGGCGGGCCGGGACAGGGCCGGTTCTATGGCTACACCTTC
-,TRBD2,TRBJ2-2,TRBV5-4,CASSSIAGASGELFF,TGTGCCAGCAGCTCCATAGCGGGAGCATCCGGGGAGCTGTTTTTT
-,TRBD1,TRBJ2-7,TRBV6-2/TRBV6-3,CASSYSGTAYEQYF,TGTGCCAGCAGTTACTCGGGGACAGCCTACGAGCAGTACTTC
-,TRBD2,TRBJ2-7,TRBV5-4,CASSRTSGSTYEQYF,TGTGCCAGCAGTCGGACTAGCGGGAGCACTTACGAGCAGTACTTC
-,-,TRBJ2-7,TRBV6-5,CASSPSRGSYEQYF,TGTGCCAGCAGTCCCAGCCGGGGCTCCTACGAGCAGTACTTC
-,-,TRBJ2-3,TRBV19,CASSRGDRPDTQYF,TGTGCCAGTAGCCGGGGGGACAGACCCGATACGCAGTATTTT
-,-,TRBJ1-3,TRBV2,CASSSPRDKGDTIYF,TGTGCCAGCAGTTCGCCCCGGGACAAGGGGGACACCATATATTTT
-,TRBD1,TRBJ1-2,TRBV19,CASRPGTGRGYTF,TGTGCCAGTAGGCCAGGGACAGGAAGAGGCTACACCTTC
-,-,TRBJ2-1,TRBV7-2,CASSSFQGSDEQFF,TGTGCCAGCAGCTCCTTCCAGGGTTCGGATGAGCAGTTCTTC
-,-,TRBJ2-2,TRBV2,CASRREDTGELFF,TGTGCCAGCAGGCGCGAGGACACCGGGGAGCTGTTTTTT
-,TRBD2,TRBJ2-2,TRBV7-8,CASSLVLAGTTGELFF,TGTGCCAGCAGCTTAGTACTAGCGGGAACCACCGGGGAGCTGTTTTTT
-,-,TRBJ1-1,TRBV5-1,CASSGKQENTEAFF,TGCGCCAGCAGCGGTAAACAGGAGAACACTGAAGCTTTCTTT
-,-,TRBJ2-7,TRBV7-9,CASSLVLQRDRTYEQYF,TGTGCCAGCAGCTTAGTCCTTCAGAGAGACAGGACCTACGAGCAGTACTTC
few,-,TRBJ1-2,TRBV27,CASSIRTDTNYGYTF,TGTGCCAGCAGTATTAGGACAGATACTAACTATGGCTACACCTTC
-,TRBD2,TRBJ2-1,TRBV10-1,CASSEPPPGLAPNEQFF,TGCGCCAGCAGTGAGCCCCCTCCGGGACTAGCACCGAATGAGCAGTTCTTC
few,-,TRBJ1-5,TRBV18,CASSQGNQPQHF,TGTGCCAGCTCACAGGGGAATCAGCCCCAGCATTTT
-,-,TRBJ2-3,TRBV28,CASSLNEERSWGLDTQYF,TGTGCCAGCAGTTTAAACGAAGAGAGGAGTTGGGGGTTAGATACGCAGTATTTT
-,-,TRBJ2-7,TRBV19,CASSIIGDEQYF,TGTGCCAGTAGTATAATCGGGGACGAGCAGTACTTC
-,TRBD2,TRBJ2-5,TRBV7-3,CASSATGTSGETQYF,TGTGCCAGCAGTGCAACCGGGACTAGCGGGGAGACCCAGTACTTC
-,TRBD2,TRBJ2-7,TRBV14,CASSQVLAGVYEQYF,TGTGCCAGCAGCCAAGTCCTAGCGGGAGTGTACGAGCAGTACTTC
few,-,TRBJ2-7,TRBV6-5,CASRSRYYEQYF,TGTGCCAGCAGATCTCGGTACTACGAGCAGTACTTC
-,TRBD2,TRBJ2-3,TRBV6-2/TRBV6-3,CASSEGAGAETFDTQYF,TGTGCCAGCAGTGAGGGAGCGGGGGCAGAAACTTTCGATACGCAGTATTTT
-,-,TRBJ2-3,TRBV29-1,CSVATDSSTDTQYF,TGCAGCGTTGCAACGGACTCTAGCACAGATACGCAGTATTTT
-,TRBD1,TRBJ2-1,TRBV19,CASTKNGQGARNEQFF,TGTGCCAGTACCAAGAACGGGCAGGGGGCGCGAAATGAGCAGTTCTTC
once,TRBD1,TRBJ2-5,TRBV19,CASRPQGIQESQYF,TGTGCCAGTAGACCACAGGGGATCCAAGAGTCCCAGTACTTC
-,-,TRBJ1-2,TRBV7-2,CASSLRQNYGYTF,TGTGCCAGCAGCTTGCGCCAGAACTATGGCTACACCTTC
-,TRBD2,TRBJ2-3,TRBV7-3,CASSLRSGLAGHTDTQYF,TGTGCCAGCAGCTTAAGGTCAGGACTAGCGGGCCACACAGATACGCAGTATTTT
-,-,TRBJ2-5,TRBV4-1,CASSRGDSQETQYF,TGCGCCAGCAGCCGCGGGGACAGTCAAGAGACCCAGTACTTC